This T cell receptor beta chain was identified in a study of T cell responses to AZD1222 COVID-19 vaccine. V lost 7 bases and J 10 bases, leaving 13 bases between the germline ends. The CDR3 runs to 12 residues. CDR1 and CDR2 from the germline V gene are MGHDK and SYGVNS. Assay used: immunoSEQ multiplex PCR; TCRdb lists only in-frame clones, some missing. The data contain 130,000 or so clones, approximately 86% of them singletons. This chain uses TRBV25-1 with TRBJ1-4; D unresolved. The TCR comes from an adult who received the AZD1222 COVID-19 vaccine. Sequencing was performed on peripheral blood, taken 28 days after the second AZD1222 dose. The CDR3: CASTDAGGKLFF. CDR3 sequence (DNA): TGTGCCAGCACCGACGCGGGTGGAAAACTGTTTTTT.